The table lists the clone carrying this TCR beta chain with a few counts. Its antigen is still unknown. Through a sample-barcoded 5' primer and a J-beta primer mix, a second PCR was run for about 7 to 12 cycles. Via MiXCR, TCRdb re-called the 5' RACE reads, giving one row per CDR3 protein. The table has about 840,000 distinct CDR3 sequences, 25% to 35% seen once; the top ten hold around 9.6%. The data derive from a study of blood T cells in healthy people across ages. PBMCs, at least 7 million per sample, were isolated. Trimming removed 8 bases from V and 9 bases from J; junction bases left unmatched: 12. The CDR3 covers 13 residues. The germline V gene has CDR1 LNHDA and CDR2 SQIVND (reference sequence). Whole-study results and caveats: There were more naive CD4+ cells and higher diversity in long-lived donors than in aged donors.

Separately, the same data were catalogued under a study of T cells of mothers and their children. As that report states: Using approximately 1.5 ug per 15 ul, all extracted RNA underwent cDNA synthesis.

The specimen sequenced was blood. This receptor was obtained from a woman between 40 and 50 years old in good health. The J gene is TRBJ1-1, the V gene TRBV19; 7 nucleotides align to TRBD1. The CDR3, as DNA: TGTGCCAGTGGCCGGGACAGACAACGACAAGCTTTCTTT. This translates into CASGRDRQRQAFF.